Following are 7 T cell receptor beta chains from one sample sequenced in a study of T cells in Graves' hyperthyroidism and ophthalmopathy. Amplification targeted TCR beta CDR3 regions from RNA transcripts. HTBI primers were used for first-round RT-PCR of the TCR CDR3. MiXCR was run by TCRdb on the multiplex PCR reads, yielding one entry per CDR3 protein. The table has some 500,000 distinct CDR3 sequences, roughly 14% seen once. The specimen sequenced was blood. Receptor source: a woman aged 18 to 35 with Graves' hyperthyroidism.

This clonotype showed up many times. The chain has TRBV12-3 or TRBV12-4 and TRBJ2-5; a possible D gene is TRBD2 (5 bases). The ends were cut back, 4 bases at V and 7 bases at J, with 16 bases in the middle. The CDR3 has 14 residues. CDR3 residues: CASSSSAARGTQYF. The CDR3 DNA sequence: TGTGCCAGCAGTTCCTCAGCGGCCCGGGGGACCCAGTACTTC.

This clonotype was counted many times. The chain has TRBV4-1 and TRBJ2-1, with 10 bases aligning to TRBD2. The CDR3 has 15 residues. Germline CDR1 reads MGHRA; CDR2 reads YSYEKL. Losses at the gene ends were 6 bases for V and 6 bases for J; bases not matched to a gene: 8. The CDR3 spells CASSFVAGGLNEQFF. In DNA, the CDR3 is TGCGCCAGCAGTTTCGTAGCGGGAGGCCTCAATGAGCAGTTCTTC.

As concerns this clonotype: A single base separates this from a much larger clone, so it may be a read error. The J gene is TRBJ2-3, the V gene TRBV11-1, with D perhaps being TRBD1 or TRBD2 (7 bases each). The CDR3 has 15 amino acids. CDR1 and CDR2 from the germline V gene are SGHAT and FQDESV (reference sequence). The CDR3 DNA reads TGTGCCAGCAGCTTAGAGGTGGGAGGGACAGATACGCGGTATTTT. It specifies CASSLEVGGTDTRYF.

This clonotype was found many times. The chain joins TRBV7-2 to TRBJ1-1, with D unresolved. V was trimmed by 5 bases and J by 8 bases, leaving 15 bases between them. CDR3 length: 13 amino acids. Germline values: CDR1 SGHTA, CDR2 FQGNSA. The CDR3 region has the DNA TGTGCCAGCAGCCCCTTGGTTAGGAGGGAAGCTTTCTTT. Its translation: CASSPLVRREAFF. Looking up the rest from reference TRBV7-2 and TRBJ1-1 gives the full variable domain: GAGVSQSPSNKVTEKGKDVELRCDPISGHTALYWYRQSLGQGLEFLIYFQGNSAPDKSGLPSDRFSAERTGGSVSTLTIQRTQQEDSAVYLCASSPLVRREAFFGQGTRLTVV.

In this sample, this clonotype turned up many times. This chain uses TRBV6-1 with TRBJ1-1; TRBD1 matches at 7 bases. V lost 6 bases and J lost 1; bases outside the gene matches: 11. This CDR3 has 16 residues. Germline assignment: CDR1 MNHNS and CDR2 SASEGT. The CDR3 DNA follows: TGTGCCAGCAGCGACAGGGAACTCAGGGGGAACACTGAAGCTTTCTTT. As protein: CASSDRELRGNTEAFF.

This clonotype was picked up many times. This chain connects TRBV27 to TRBJ1-1; D perhaps matches TRBD1 (6 bases). V was trimmed by 6 bases and J by 1 base, leaving 15 bases between them. The germline CDR1 and CDR2 sequences are MNHEY and SMNVEV (reference sequence). The CDR3 is 15 residues long. The CDR3 sequence: CASSRTVTRNTEAFF. CDR3 DNA sequence: TGTGCCAGCAGCCGGACAGTTACCCGGAACACTGAAGCTTTCTTT.

This clonotype was counted ten times or more. The chain couples TRBV27 to TRBJ2-7; TRBD1 or TRBD2 may be the D gene (5 bases each). The V end lost 3 bases, the J end lost 3 bases, and 9 bases lay between the germline ends. The CDR3 totals 13 residues. Germline CDR1 reads MNHEY; CDR2 reads SMNVEV (reference sequence). CDR3 nucleotides: TGTGCCAGCAGTTTCAGGGACGTCTACGAGCAGTACGTC. Its protein product is CASSFRDVYEQYV.